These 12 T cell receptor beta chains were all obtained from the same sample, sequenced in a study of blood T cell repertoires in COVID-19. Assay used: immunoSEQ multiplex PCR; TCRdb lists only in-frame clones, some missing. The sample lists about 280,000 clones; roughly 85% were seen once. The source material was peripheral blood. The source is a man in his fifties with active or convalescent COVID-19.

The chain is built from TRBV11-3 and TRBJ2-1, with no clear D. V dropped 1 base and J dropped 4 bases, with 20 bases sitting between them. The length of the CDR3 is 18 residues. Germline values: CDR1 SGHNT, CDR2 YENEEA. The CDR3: CASSLGVSSDSIYNEQFF. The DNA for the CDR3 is TGTGCCAGCAGCTTAGGGGTTAGCTCAGATAGCATATACAATGAGCAGTTCTTC.

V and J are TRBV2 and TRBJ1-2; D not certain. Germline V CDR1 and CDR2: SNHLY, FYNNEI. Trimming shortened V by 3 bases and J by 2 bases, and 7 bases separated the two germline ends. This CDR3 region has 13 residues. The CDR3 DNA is TGTGCCAGCAGTGAGTCGGGGAACTATGGCTACACCTTC. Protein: CASSESGNYGYTF. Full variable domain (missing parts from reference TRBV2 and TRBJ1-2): EPEVTQTPSHQVTQMGQEVILRCVPISNHLYFYWYRQILGQKVEFLVSFYNNEISEKSEIFDDQFSVERPDGSNFTLKIRSTKLEDSAMYFCASSESGNYGYTFGSGTRLTVV.

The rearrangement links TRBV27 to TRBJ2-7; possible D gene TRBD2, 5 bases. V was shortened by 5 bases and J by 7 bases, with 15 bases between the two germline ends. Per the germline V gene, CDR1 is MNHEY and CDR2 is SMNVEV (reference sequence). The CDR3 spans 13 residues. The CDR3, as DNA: TGTGCCAGCAGTCCCGTCGGGGTGCAGGAGCAGTACTTC. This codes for CASSPVGVQEQYF.

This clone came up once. CDR3 sequence: CASSSPSPGTIYF. Here the CDR3 DNA reads TGTGCCAGCAGTAGCCCCTCCCCCGGGACCATATATTTT. The J gene is TRBJ1-3, the V gene TRBV28, with D unclear. The CDR3 is 13 residues long. V was trimmed by 5 bases and J by 10 bases, leaving 15 bases between them. In germline, CDR1 is MDHEN, CDR2 SYDVKM.

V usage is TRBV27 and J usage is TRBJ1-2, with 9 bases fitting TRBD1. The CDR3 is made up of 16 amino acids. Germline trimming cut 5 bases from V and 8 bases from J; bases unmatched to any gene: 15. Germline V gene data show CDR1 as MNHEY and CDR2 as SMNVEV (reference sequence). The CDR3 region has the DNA TGTGCCAGCAGTCTCACCCCTGGGACAGGGCAGGGCGGCTACACCTTC. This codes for CASSLTPGTGQGGYTF.

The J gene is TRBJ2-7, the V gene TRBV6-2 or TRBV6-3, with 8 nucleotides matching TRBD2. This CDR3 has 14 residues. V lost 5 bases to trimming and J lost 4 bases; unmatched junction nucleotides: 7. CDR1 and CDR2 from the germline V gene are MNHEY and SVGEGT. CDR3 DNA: TGTGCCAGCAGTGTGACCGGGACTAGATACGAGCAGTACTTC. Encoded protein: CASSVTGTRYEQYF.

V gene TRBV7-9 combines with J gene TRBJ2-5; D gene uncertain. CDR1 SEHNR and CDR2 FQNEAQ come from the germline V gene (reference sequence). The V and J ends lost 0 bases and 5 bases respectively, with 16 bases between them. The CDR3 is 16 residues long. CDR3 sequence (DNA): TGTGCCAGCAGCTTAGCCAGGTTACGCGCTCCGGAGACCCAGTACTTC. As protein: CASSLARLRAPETQYF.

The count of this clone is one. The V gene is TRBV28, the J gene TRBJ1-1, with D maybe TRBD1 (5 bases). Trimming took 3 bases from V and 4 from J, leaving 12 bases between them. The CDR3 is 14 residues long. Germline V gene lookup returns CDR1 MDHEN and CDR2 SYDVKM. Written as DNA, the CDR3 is TGTGCCAGCAGTTTGACCAGGGTCGGCACTGAAGCTTTCTTT. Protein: CASSLTRVGTEAFF.

The DNA of the CDR3 is TGTGCCAGCAGTGTACAGGGGAGTTCACCCCTCCACTTT. This translates into CASSVQGSSPLHF. This chain links TRBV7-9 with TRBJ1-6, with 7 bases lining up with TRBD1. The V and J ends lost 6 bases and 9 bases, in that order; junction bases with no gene match: 5. Germline values: CDR1 SEHNR, CDR2 FQNEAQ (reference sequence). The CDR3 is 13 residues long.

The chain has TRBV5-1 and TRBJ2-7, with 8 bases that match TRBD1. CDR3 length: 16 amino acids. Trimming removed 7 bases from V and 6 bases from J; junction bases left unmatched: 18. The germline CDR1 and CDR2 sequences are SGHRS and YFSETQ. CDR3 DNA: TGCGCCAGCTCCAGGACAGGGTCCCACCTAGCTGTCGAGCAGTACTTC. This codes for CASSRTGSHLAVEQYF.

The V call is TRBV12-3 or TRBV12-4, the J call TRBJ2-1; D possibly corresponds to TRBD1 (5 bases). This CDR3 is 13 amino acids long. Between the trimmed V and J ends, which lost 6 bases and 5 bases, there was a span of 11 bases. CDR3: CASRDDSNNEQFF. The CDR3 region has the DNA TGTGCCAGCAGGGATGACAGCAACAATGAGCAGTTCTTC.

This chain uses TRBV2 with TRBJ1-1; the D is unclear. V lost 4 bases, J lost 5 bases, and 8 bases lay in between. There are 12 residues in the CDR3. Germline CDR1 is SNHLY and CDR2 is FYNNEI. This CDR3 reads CASSVRRTEAFF. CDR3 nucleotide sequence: TGTGCCAGCAGTGTCCGGAGGACTGAAGCTTTCTTT.